These 7 T cell receptor beta chains share one sample of origin, sequenced in a study of metastatic and nonmetastatic thyroid tumors. Every patient was untreated before thyroid surgery. TCRdb re-clonotyped the PCR reads through MiXCR. Here the sample spans more than 90,000 clones, over 9.5% being singletons. The sequenced material came from blood. The receptors come from a female donor with papillary thyroid cancer or a benign thyroid nodule (not recorded which). Some clones in this sample may be carry-over from other donors' samples.

This clone showed up many times. The genes are TRBV28 and TRBJ1-4; 7 bases align to TRBD1. The germline V gene has CDR1 MDHEN and CDR2 SYDVKM. Trimming took 10 bases from V and 4 from J; bases not matched to a gene: 6. The CDR3 totals 13 residues. CDR3 coding DNA: TGTGCCACAGGGGGGGGAGATAATGAAAAACTGTTTTTT. Translated, it gives CATGGGDNEKLFF.

This clone showed up many times. The genes are TRBV9 and TRBJ2-1; TRBD1 is a possible D gene (5 bases). Deletions cut 4 bases from V and 6 bases from J, with 8 bases between. Looked up from germline, CDR1 is SGDLS and CDR2 is YYNGEE. The CDR3 runs to 12 residues. CDR3 nucleotides: TGTGCCAGCAGCCTAGGGGCCAATGAGCAGTTCTTC. It yields the protein CASSLGANEQFF.

This clone was seen a few times. This rearrangement joins TRBV20-1 to TRBJ2-7; tentative D call: TRBD2 (6 bases). Germline CDR1 is DFQATT and CDR2 is SNEGSKA (reference sequence). V lost 7 bases and J lost 4, with 17 bases in between. The CDR3 is made up of 13 amino acids. The CDR3 is CSVREWRAYEQYF. In nucleotides, the CDR3 is TGCAGTGTTAGGGAGTGGAGGGCTTACGAGCAGTACTTC.

This clone showed up many times. The chain is built from TRBV30 and TRBJ2-7, with 13 bases lining up with TRBD2. The CDR3 covers 15 residues. V trimming: 1 base; J trimming: 3 bases; junction bases outside the gene matches: 3. Germline V gene data show CDR1 as GTSNPN and CDR2 as SVGIG (reference sequence). CDR3 nucleotide sequence: TGTGCCTGGAGTGCCCGACTAGCGGGAGGCTACGAGCAGTACTTC. This translates into CAWSARLAGGYEQYF.

By share, this clone ranks as medium-sized (0.01 to 0.1%). The chain joins TRBV7-2 to TRBJ2-7; a weak D match, TRBD2 (6 bases). Germline CDR1 SGHTA, CDR2 FQGNSA. CDR3 length: 14 amino acids. Trimming removed 5 bases from V and 0 bases from J, with 11 bases in between. CDR3 sequence reads: CASSPRDFSYEQYF. The CDR3 DNA reads as TGTGCCAGCAGCCCCCGGGACTTCTCCTACGAGCAGTACTTC.

This clone was observed at least ten times. Possible read error: a much larger clone is one base away. Without the conserved terminal phenylalanine or tryptophan, this CDR3 likely stems from a read error. The genes are TRBV4-2 and TRBJ1-2; D is possibly TRBD1 (5 bases). The germline CDR1 and CDR2 sequences are LGHNA and YNFKEQ. V shed 3 bases and J shed 4 bases, with 18 bases lying between them. The CDR3 extends over 16 amino acids. CDR3: CASSQRSGTDVYGYTL. The CDR3 DNA reads TGTGCCAGCAGCCAGCGCTCCGGGACGGACGTCTATGGCTACACCCTC.

This clone was counted ten times or more. Other DNA sequences in the sample encode the same CDR3. J is TRBJ1-6 and V is TRBV6-1; no clear D. The CDR3 covers 14 residues. Looked up from germline, CDR1 is MNHNS and CDR2 is SASEGT. V dropped 9 bases and J dropped 5 bases, with 14 bases sitting between them. CDR3 nucleotides: TGTGCCAGTATTGGGGAACAGAATAATTCACCCCTCCACTTT. It codes for CASIGEQNNSPLHF.